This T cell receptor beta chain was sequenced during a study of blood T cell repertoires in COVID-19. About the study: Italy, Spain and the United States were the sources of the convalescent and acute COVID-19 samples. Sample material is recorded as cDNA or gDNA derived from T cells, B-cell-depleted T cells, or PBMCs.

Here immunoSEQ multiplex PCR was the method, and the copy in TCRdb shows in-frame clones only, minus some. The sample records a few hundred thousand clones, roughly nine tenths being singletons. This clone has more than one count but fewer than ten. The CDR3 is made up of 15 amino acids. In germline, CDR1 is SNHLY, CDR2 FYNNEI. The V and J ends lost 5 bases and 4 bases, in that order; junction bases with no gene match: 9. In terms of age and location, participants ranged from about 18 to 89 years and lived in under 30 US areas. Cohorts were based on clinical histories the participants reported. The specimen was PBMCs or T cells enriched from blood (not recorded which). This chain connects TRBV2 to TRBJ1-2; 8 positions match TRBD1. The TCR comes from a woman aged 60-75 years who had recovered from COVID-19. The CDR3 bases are TGTGCCAGCAGTACCCCGGACAGGGCGGGCTATGGCTACACCTTC. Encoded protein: CASSTPDRAGYGYTF.